This record looks at one T cell receptor beta chain sequence and its context. These data come from a study of blood T cell repertoires in COVID-19. Sequenced by immunoSEQ multiplex PCR; TCRdb stores in-frame clones only, minus some. This table has under 350,000 clones, 85% to 90% appearing once. The germline V gene encodes CDR1 LGHNA and CDR2 YNFKEQ. V was pared by 4 bases and J by 8 bases, with 12 bases between. This CDR3 has 13 residues. Sequencing used peripheral blood. The chain couples TRBV4-2 to TRBJ2-1; D unresolved. This clonotype originated in a man aged 18 to 35 with active or convalescent COVID-19. The CDR3 here is CASSPSLPDEQFF. The CDR3 DNA sequence: TGTGCCAGCAGCCCCTCCCTTCCCGATGAGCAGTTCTTC.